This T cell receptor beta chain was sequenced for a study of cytomegalovirus exposure and HLA in healthy donors (dated by TCRdb to 2017 to 2019). Context from the whole study: An earlier analysis of approximately 640 of the donors reported 250 to 350 Gb of sequence data and 100 million to 130 million unique TCR beta sequences from 150 million to 200 million T cells. To predict cytomegalovirus infection status, the study combined high-throughput TCR immunosequencing, statistical association of individual TCRs with disease status, and machine learning. The study was designed to test whether signatures of past pathogen exposure could be identified by cataloging public T cell receptors. Typing coverage varied by locus: about 620-630 donors for A, B, C, DRB1 and DQB1; 522 for DQA1; 600 to 610 for DPA1; 400 to 480 for DPB1. In the later analysis, no new phenotypic data were used to find candidate immune exposures; instead, reliance was placed on TCR beta sequences and their occurrence across donors. HLA typing included class I and class II loci at four-digit resolution. The study used immunosequencing to profile the T cell repertoires of 666 subjects and linked those repertoires to cytomegalovirus serostatus. Every discovery cohort repertoire had been produced on one sequencing platform. To study patterns of TCR occurrence, a later analysis re-analyzed previously published TCR beta repertoires from 666 donors and added high-resolution HLA genotyping. Alongside the repertoire data, information on donor age, sex, ethnicity and CMV serostatus was compiled. In addition to the first cohort of 666 subjects, a separate validation cohort of over 90 different subjects was used. Because of strong linkage in the cohort, roughly 5 DR-DQ haplotypes were treated as single units for association and clustering. About 280 gigabases of sequencing data and 91 million or so unique TCR sequences made up an early release that covered approximately 650 HLA-typed donors. A later genetic analysis used genome-wide SNP genotypes for about three fifths of the 666 donors, treating that subset as a discovery cohort. Among the roughly 410 genotyped donors, under 90% belonged to the genetic ancestry cluster associated with self-reported Caucasian donors. In an earlier analysis of roughly 600 of the donors, high-throughput TCR beta sequencing was used to judge whether each TCR beta V gene segment behaved as functional or pseudogenic. Among some 400 genotyped donors of the cohort, an average of approximately 240,000 unique TCR beta nucleotide sequences was sequenced per donor, of which approximately 18% were non-productive. On the study overall, not on this receptor specifically: Presence/absence analyses assumed roughly uniform sequencing depth across donors, an assumption that may not hold. An association between a missense DCLRE1C variant and V-gene and J-gene trimming of TCR beta chains was found in a later genetic analysis and replicated in an independent cohort. When HLA alleles, especially DR and DQ, strongly co-occurred, TCR associations were difficult to assign to individual alleles. According to a later genetic analysis, donors in an Asian-associated ancestry cluster had fewer N-insertions in productive TCRs than the approximately 630-donor mean. In this cohort, only TCR beta chains were sequenced, and detectable features were limited by the absence of alpha or paired-chain data. In an earlier analysis of fewer than 750 of the donors, most TCR beta V segments were observed in productive rearrangements about 90% or about 30% of the time, broadly matching IMGT annotations. A further reported finding was that TCR beta sequences accurately predicted the HLA-A and HLA-B alleles for most subjects in the first cohort. In a later analysis, TCR association rates were found to vary across HLA loci, with the most associated TCRs seen for DRB1 alleles and the fewest for HLA-C alleles. A later analysis associated roughly 17,000 TCR beta sequences with specific HLA alleles at a false discovery rate of 0.05. Several of the top co-occurrence clusters appeared to be linked to parvovirus B19, influenza, CMV and Epstein-Barr virus, according to a later analysis. While some public TCRs were present in many individuals, most TCR sequences turned up only very rarely across donors. Three of the identified cytomegalovirus-associated TCR beta chains were confirmed in vitro to be specific for cytomegalovirus antigens. A total of 164 TCR beta chains were listed by the study as associated with cytomegalovirus. Correlated functional status among segregating V segments might be attributable to linkage disequilibrium, but an unknown experimental factor could not be ruled out. Because counts were too low, more than 15 rarely observed V segments, including chromosome 9 orphons, were excluded from the earlier analysis of 587 of the donors. A cluster of highly shared sequence variants was judged likely to be a technical artifact of the sequencing pipeline. A later analysis found that HLA-associated TCR beta chains were more clonally expanded and had lower generation probabilities than equally common non-associated chains. The 87-base-pair reads could not distinguish some IMGT-functional V segments, including TRBV6-2 and TRBV6-3, so those segments were excluded. In a later analysis, most CMV-associated TCR beta chains were found to appear HLA-restricted, with HLA associations seemingly driven largely by CMV exposure. It was suggested by the authors that the approach could potentially be generalized to other disease states and immunological phenotypes. For the cohort, immune exposure information was limited to CMV serostatus. The classifier was reported to diagnose cytomegalovirus status with high specificity and sensitivity in both the original cohort and the validation cohort. Because some donors lacked HLA typing at each locus, the association tests relied only on the typed subset.

In total, roughly 670 healthy bone marrow donors made up the cohort. At the time of sampling, all cohort members were nominally healthy, though unrecorded immune exposures were likely present. The donor was CMV seropositive and belonged to the group of 250 to 300 seropositive cohort members. Each donor provided a peripheral blood sample, and peripheral blood mononuclear cells were used for TCR beta sequencing. The Qiagen DNeasy Blood Extraction Kit was used to extract genomic DNA from the blood cell samples. Trimming leaves V shorter by 4 bases and J shorter by 5 bases, with the junction holding 15 bases beyond the gene matches. Including cysteine and phenylalanine, the CDR3 has 19 amino acids. CDR3 DNA is the only sequence kept; it has 57 bases, read in frame from the first base. Looking up the germline V gene yields CDR1 SGHVS and CDR2 FQNEAQ. Libraries were made using the immunoSEQ multiplex PCR assay. For the multiplex PCR, a mixture combining 60 forward primers for TCR Vbeta segments and 13 reverse primers for TCR Jbeta segments was used. The CDR3 region of rearranged TCR beta genes was amplified from genomic DNA by a multiplex PCR assay. On the Illumina HiSeq System, the amplified TCR beta libraries were sequenced as 87-base-pair reads. The authors processed their data as follows. In a later analysis, 77 million or so unique TCR beta chains were counted across the 690 or so repertoires, and approximately 11 million of these chains were shared by at least two donors. To remove PCR and sequencing errors, raw reads were error-corrected and collapsed into unique sequences using a nearest-neighbor algorithm that merged closely related sequences. V, D and J gene segments were assigned by aligning CDR3 sequences to IMGT reference sequences. Each retained sequence needed at least a six-nucleotide match to both a V gene segment and a J gene segment. Rearrangements were classified as productive when the CDR3 lacked stop codons and remained in frame with V and J, and all other rearrangements were classified as non-productive. CDR3 was defined according to IMGT convention as the region running from the second conserved V-encoded cysteine to the conserved J-encoded phenylalanine. The earlier analysis of fewer than 700 of the donors excluded sequences that lacked an unambiguous match to a single V gene segment. An earlier analysis of a few hundred of the donors classified V segments as functional when productive rearrangements were above 56.7% and as segregating when the standard deviation between donors was above 5%. To diagnose cytomegalovirus status from the catalog of TCR beta chain sequences, a statistical classification framework was built. A later analysis assigned V and J genes by comparing TCR nucleotide sequences with IMGT/GENE-DB human TR gene sequences. A later analysis assigned CDR3 sequences and most-parsimonious VDJ recombination scenarios with the TCRdist pipeline. A later analysis defined each TCR beta chain by its CDR3 amino acid sequence plus V-gene family, and excluded reads lacking a unique V-gene family. As a way to deal with suspected cross-contamination and a sequencing artifact, a later analysis dropped 500 to 700 nucleotide sequences that were highly shared and had low generation probability. In a later analysis, a clonal expansion index for each public chain was calculated from normalized within-repertoire ranks of inferred template counts. A later analysis computed generation probabilities with a VDJ recombination model fitted to out-of-frame rearrangements, and checked the results against IGoR. A later analysis scored TCR-TCR, TCR-HLA and TCR-CMV co-occurrence with hypergeometric tests, applying a repertoire-size bias correction to TCR pairs. False discovery rates were estimated in a later analysis by permuting HLA or CMV assignments 20 times. In a later analysis, co-occurring TCRs were grouped using DBSCAN, and TCRdist sequence similarity was added for clustering within HLA-allele-positive subsets. Repertoires with fewer than 30,000 or more than 120,000 public chains were left out of co-occurrence clustering, as were five repertoires with anomalous nucleotide sharing. TCRdb stores this immuneACCESS table with in-frame sequences only. Part of the clones is absent; in the studies checked, under half of the shortfall reflects unresolved V genes, and no reason is known for the rest. The V and J calls and clone size come from that table; D and trimming were worked out from the DNA. The sample contains approximately 140,000 clones, 82% of them found a single time. The top ten clones comprise about 3.4% of the sample.

Note on this clone: It lacks a known antigen. Per-base quality was not reported, and no clone a single base away is much larger than it.

The receptor was derived from a man between 18 and 29 years old in good health and CMV-seropositive. The material sequenced was PBMCs. The rearrangement joined TRBV7-8 to TRBJ2-3; 13 nucleotides in the junction match TRBD2. CDR3 region: CASSSIRTSGRIGGDTQYF. The DNA is as follows: TGTGCCAGCAGCTCTATCAGGACTAGCGGGAGAATAGGGGGAGATACGCAGTATTTT. The CDR3, completed at both ends by the reference TRBV7-8 and TRBJ2-3 genes, gives the full variable domain GAGVSQSPRYKVAKRGQDVALRCDPISGHVSLFWYQQALGQGPEFLTYFQNEAQLDKSGLPSDRFFAERPEGSVSTLKIQRTQQEDSAVYLCASSSIRTSGRIGGDTQYFGPGTRLTVL.